The 21 T cell receptor beta chains in this list originate from one sample, sequenced in a study of blood T cell repertoires in COVID-19. Using immunoSEQ multiplex PCR, the repertoire was profiled, and TCRdb retains in-frame clones only, with some absent. The sample comprises around 140,000 clones, 80% to 90% of which are singletons, and roughly 2.6% rests with the top ten. The sequenced material came from peripheral blood. These receptors were obtained from a human donor with acute or convalescent COVID-19. The donor label of this sample is uncertain.

This chain links TRBV7-2 with TRBJ1-1; possibly TRBD1 for D (5 bases). Deletions cut 2 bases from V and 0 bases from J, with 7 bases between. Per the germline V gene, CDR1 is SGHTA and CDR2 is FQGNSA. The CDR3 has 14 residues. CDR3 in DNA: TGTGCCAGCAGCTTACGGGGGATGAACACTGAAGCTTTCTTT. This encodes CASSLRGMNTEAFF.

This clone was picked up one time. The V and J genes are TRBV6-1 and TRBJ1-1; 7 positions agree with TRBD1. The V and J ends lost 3 bases and 6 bases, in that order; junction bases with no gene match: 10. The germline V gene encodes CDR1 MNHNS and CDR2 SASEGT. This CDR3 comprises 15 residues. The CDR3 sequence is CASSDLGQGVSEAFF. The CDR3 region has the DNA TGTGCCAGCAGTGATCTTGGGCAGGGGGTCTCTGAAGCTTTCTTT.

This clone was counted between two and nine times. This chain links TRBV6-2 or TRBV6-3 with TRBJ2-7; the D gene is possibly TRBD2 (6 bases). The CDR3 runs to 15 residues. Germline V gene lookup returns CDR1 MNHEY and CDR2 SVGEGT. Trimming left V 4 bases short and J 0 bases short, with 13 bases between. CDR3 region: CASSFAGKSSYEQYF. The CDR3 DNA reads as TGTGCCAGCAGTTTTGCGGGGAAAAGCTCCTACGAGCAGTACTTC.

The V gene is TRBV9, the J gene TRBJ2-5; TRBD1 agrees at 7 bases. The CDR3 extends over 15 amino acids. The germline gives CDR1 SGDLS, CDR2 YYNGEE. V was clipped by 3 bases and J by 3 bases; unmatched bases: 8. The CDR3 DNA reads TGTGCCAGCAGCGGACAGGGTTTAGGGAAAGAGACCCAGTACTTC. Translated, it gives CASSGQGLGKETQYF. The complete variable domain, with remaining parts taken from reference TRBV9 and TRBJ2-5, reads DSGVTQTPKHLITATGQRVTLRCSPRSGDLSVYWYQQSLDQGLQFLIQYYNGEERAKGNILERFSAQQFPDLHSELNLSSLELGDSALYFCASSGQGLGKETQYFGPGTRLLVL.

The J gene is TRBJ1-5, the V gene TRBV28; 10 positions agree with TRBD1. V lost 10 bases to trimming and J lost 6 bases; unmatched junction nucleotides: 9. Germline CDR1 and CDR2: MDHEN and SYDVKM. The CDR3 sequence is 14 residues long. CDR3 protein: CATRTGGESQPQHF. The DNA of the CDR3 is TGTGCCACCCGGACAGGGGGAGAAAGTCAGCCCCAGCATTTT.

The chain recombines TRBV21-1 with TRBJ1-5; the D segment call TRBD1 is taken from the table without a DNA check. TRBV21-1 is recorded as a pseudogene. The CDR3 spans 15 residues. Here the CDR3 DNA reads TGTGCCAGCAGAGCCAACGGGACAGGGTTTCAGCCCCAGCATTTT. Translating gives CASRANGTGFQPQHF.

The V gene is TRBV18, the J gene TRBJ1-1, with a tentative D call TRBD1 (6 bases). Germline V gene data show CDR1 as KGHSH and CDR2 as LQKENI. Trimming cost V 0 bases and J 1 base, with 15 bases left between them. The CDR3 loop spans 17 amino acids. CDR3 in DNA: TGTGCCAGCTCACCACCGGACCCAGGGGTGGGGAACACTGAAGCTTTCTTT. It specifies CASSPPDPGVGNTEAFF.

V gene TRBV14 combines with J gene TRBJ2-3, with 9 bases that match TRBD2. Looked up from germline, CDR1 is SGHDN and CDR2 is FVKESK. V lost 4 bases, J lost 0 bases, and 8 bases stayed unmatched. This CDR3 has 17 amino acids. The CDR3 is CASSRLLAGPSTDTQYF. In DNA form, the CDR3 reads TGTGCCAGCAGCCGCCTACTAGCGGGCCCTAGCACAGATACGCAGTATTTT.

V gene TRBV30 combines with J gene TRBJ1-2, with TRBD1 matching 10 bases. Trimming at V came to 8 bases and at J to 7 bases, leaving 10 bases not matched to a gene. Per germline, CDR1 GTSNPN and CDR2 SVGIG (reference sequence). The CDR3 has 13 residues. The CDR3 sequence is CAGSAGTGVGYTF. The CDR3 DNA reads as TGTGCCGGGTCAGCCGGGACAGGGGTTGGCTACACCTTC.

The chain links TRBV27 to TRBJ1-1, with D perhaps TRBD1 (5 bases). Germline assignment: CDR1 MNHEY and CDR2 SMNVEV (reference sequence). The CDR3 has 13 residues. Deletions cut 3 bases from V and 6 bases from J, with 11 bases between. The chain's CDR3 is CASSFPGGAEAFF. CDR3 nucleotide sequence: TGTGCCAGCAGTTTCCCGGGAGGGGCTGAAGCTTTCTTT.

The chain is built from TRBV19 and TRBJ2-1; unclear D gene. The CDR3 contains 16 residues. CDR1 is LNHDA and CDR2 is SQIVND in the germline V gene (reference sequence). The V end lost 0 bases, the J end lost 4 bases, and 13 bases lay between the germline ends. The CDR3 sequence is CASSIDPNYFYNEQFF. The CDR3 DNA sequence: TGTGCCAGTAGTATAGATCCTAACTACTTTTACAATGAGCAGTTCTTC.

CDR3 region: CASLRTGADGYTF. CDR3 in DNA: TGTGCCAGCCTGAGGACAGGGGCCGATGGCTACACCTTC. The chain couples TRBV2 to TRBJ1-2, with 9 bases lining up with TRBD1. The germline gives CDR1 SNHLY, CDR2 FYNNEI. The length of the CDR3 is 13 residues. V was pared by 8 bases and J by 6 bases, with 7 bases of the junction left unmatched. Full variable domain (remainder filled in from reference TRBV2 and TRBJ1-2): EPEVTQTPSHQVTQMGQEVILRCVPISNHLYFYWYRQILGQKVEFLVSFYNNEISEKSEIFDDQFSVERPDGSNFTLKIRSTKLEDSAMYFCASLRTGADGYTFGSGTRLTVV.

This clone has just a few counts. The rearrangement uses TRBV18 and TRBJ1-1; 7 nucleotides agree with TRBD1. V trimming: 1 base; J trimming: 7 bases; junction bases outside the gene matches: 6. This CDR3 is 14 amino acids long. Per the germline V gene, CDR1 is KGHSH and CDR2 is LQKENI. CDR3 bases: TGTGCCAGCTCACCACGGCAGGGGGTATTTGAAGCTTTCTTT. It encodes CASSPRQGVFEAFF.

V and J are TRBV19 and TRBJ2-5; 9 positions agree with TRBD1. V lost 5 bases and J lost 6; bases outside the gene matches: 4. CDR3 length equals 13 residues. Germline V lookup: CDR1 LNHDA, CDR2 SQIVND (reference sequence). CDR3 sequence reads: CASSGTGLQTQYF. CDR3 in DNA: TGTGCCAGTAGTGGGACAGGGTTGCAGACCCAGTACTTC.

CDR3 in amino acids: CASSRVDRGAITEAFF. CDR3 nucleotides: TGTGCCAGCAGTCGAGTCGACAGGGGAGCGATAACTGAAGCTTTCTTT. The V call is TRBV3-1 (or the pseudogene TRBV3-2), the J call TRBJ1-1; 8 nucleotides agree with TRBD1. The CDR3 extends over 16 amino acids. Germline-derived CDR1 and CDR2 are LGHDT and YNNKEL (reference sequence). V lost 6 bases to trimming and J lost 5 bases; unmatched junction nucleotides: 14.

The rearrangement links TRBV5-1 to TRBJ2-3; D gene unclear. The germline V and J ends were trimmed by 4 bases and 5 bases, with 8 bases remaining between them. Germline V gene sequence: CDR1 SGHRS, CDR2 YFSETQ. This CDR3 has 12 residues. Written as DNA, the CDR3 is TGCGCCAGCAGCACTGGAGTAGATACGCAGTATTTT. It codes for CASSTGVDTQYF.

The rearrangement links TRBV24-1 to TRBJ2-2; 10 bases agree with TRBD2. The CDR3 loop spans 16 amino acids. V trimming: 10 bases; J trimming: 3 bases; junction bases outside the gene matches: 10. The germline CDR1 and CDR2 sequences are KGHDR and SFDVKD. DNA for the CDR3: TGTGCCACTAAAAATTCACTAGCGGGGTACACCGGGGAGCTGTTTTTT. Its protein is CATKNSLAGYTGELFF.

The V and J genes are TRBV12-3 or TRBV12-4 and TRBJ1-4; the match to TRBD1 covers 10 bases. J gave up 11 bases and V 7 bases, and 1 base lay outside the gene matches. This CDR3 has 11 residues. For the CDR3, the DNA is TGTGCCAGCATGGACAGGGGGAAACTGTTTTTT. Residues: CASMDRGKLFF.

V usage is TRBV5-1 and J usage is TRBJ2-7; 9 positions agree with TRBD1. J gave up 4 bases and V 3 bases, and 2 bases lay outside the gene matches. The CDR3 runs 13 residues. Germline V gene data show CDR1 as SGHRS and CDR2 as YFSETQ. For the CDR3, the DNA is TGCGCCAGCAGCTGGGGGACAGGGTACGAGCAGTACTTC. The encoded protein is CASSWGTGYEQYF.

The V gene is TRBV5-4, the J gene TRBJ1-1, with TRBD1 matching 7 bases. The CDR3 covers 14 residues. From germline, CDR1 is SGHNT and CDR2 YYREEE (reference sequence). J gave up 1 base and V 7 bases, and 7 bases lay outside the gene matches. The CDR3 spells CASVPDRANTEAFF. CDR3 DNA: TGTGCCAGCGTTCCTGACAGGGCGAACACTGAAGCTTTCTTT.

This sequence joins TRBV18 and TRBJ2-1; D is possibly TRBD1 (5 bases). CDR1 and CDR2 (germline): KGHSH, LQKENI. The CDR3 consists of 14 residues. Trimming took 8 bases from V and 2 from J, leaving 13 bases between them. The CDR3 DNA reads as TGTGCCAGCACCGCGACAGAAACCTACAATGAGCAGTTCTTC. Its translation is CASTATETYNEQFF.